The 18 T cell receptor beta chains below all came from one sample that was sequenced in a study of control samples from healthy donors and cancer patients. This table comes from immunoSEQ multiplex PCR, and its TCRdb copy is limited to in-frame clones, with some not included. The table shows around 200,000 clones, with around 94% occurring only once. The sample taken for sequencing was blood. The receptors stem from a middle-aged man in good health.

This chain connects TRBV5-4 to TRBJ2-3, with TRBD1 matching over 10 bases. Germline CDR1 and CDR2: SGHNT and YYREEE (reference sequence). This CDR3 has 14 residues. V lost 4 bases, J lost 6 bases, and 5 bases stayed unmatched. The CDR3 DNA reads as TGTGCCAGCAGCACGGGACAGGGGCCCGATACGCAGTATTTT. As protein: CASSTGQGPDTQYF.

This clone showed up just a few times. The rearrangement joins TRBV2 to TRBJ2-3, with D unresolved. The CDR3 sequence is 12 residues long. Looked up from germline, CDR1 is SNHLY and CDR2 is FYNNEI. V lost 5 bases and J lost 0, with 3 bases in between. CDR3 coding DNA: TGTGCCAGCAGTTACAGCACAGATACGCAGTATTTT. The encoded protein is CASSYSTDTQYF.

This rearrangement joins TRBV7-3 to TRBJ1-1; a weak D match, TRBD1 (5 bases). Trimming left V 5 bases short and J 9 bases short, with 13 bases between. The CDR3 runs 12 residues. Germline assignment: CDR1 SGHTA and CDR2 FQGTGA. CDR3 coding DNA: TGTGCCAGCAGCCCGGAGAAGGGGCAAGCTTTCTTT. Translating gives CASSPEKGQAFF.

The rearrangement joins TRBV15 to TRBJ1-2; D not resolved. Germline V gives CDR1 LNHNV, CDR2 YYDKDF (reference sequence). V was cut by 0 bases and J by 2 bases, with 10 bases left in between. This CDR3 has 15 residues. In DNA, the CDR3 is TGTGCCACCAGCAGAGATCGGAAAAAAAACTATGGCTACACCTTC. This translates into CATSRDRKKNYGYTF.

The sample holds one count of this clone. The genes are TRBV5-1 and TRBJ2-3, with unresolved D. Germline lookup yields CDR1 SGHRS and CDR2 YFSETQ. This CDR3 has 14 amino acids. Trimming pared 0 bases from V and 0 bases from J, leaving 5 bases between. The CDR3 DNA is TGCGCCAGCAGCTTGGAGACTAGCACAGATACGCAGTATTTT. It yields the protein CASSLETSTDTQYF.

The chain combines TRBV27 with TRBJ1-4; the match to TRBD1 covers 8 bases. Trimming cost V 6 bases and J 7 bases; bases outside gene matches: 7. This CDR3 is built from 14 residues. Germline V gene lookup returns CDR1 MNHEY and CDR2 SMNVEV (reference sequence). CDR3 loop: CASSLRGQGEKLFF. CDR3 nucleotides: TGTGCCAGCAGCCTAAGAGGACAGGGTGAAAAACTGTTTTTT.

V gene TRBV7-3 combines with J gene TRBJ2-1, with 12 bases identical to TRBD2. This CDR3 comprises 17 residues. The germline gives CDR1 SGHTA, CDR2 FQGTGA. After removal of 5 bases from V and 5 bases from J, the junction contained 10 bases not matched to a gene. The CDR3 here is CASSPRLAGGADNEQFF. CDR3 sequence (DNA): TGTGCCAGCAGCCCCAGGCTAGCGGGGGGGGCCGACAATGAGCAGTTCTTC.

The gene calls are TRBV3-1 (or the pseudogene TRBV3-2) and TRBJ2-3; D gene uncertain. Germline CDR1 is LGHDT and CDR2 is YNNKEL (reference sequence). V lost 0 bases and J lost 5, with 6 bases in between. The CDR3 sequence is 13 residues long. The CDR3 DNA is TGTGCCAGCAGCCAAGATTTTGGAGATACGCAGTATTTT. Its translation: CASSQDFGDTQYF.

The V call is TRBV28, the J call TRBJ2-7, with 8 nucleotides matching TRBD1. CDR1 is MDHEN, CDR2 SYDVKM, per germline. V dropped 6 bases and J dropped 0; count of bases not matched to a gene: 7. This CDR3 has 15 residues. CDR3 sequence reads: CASRTDRGSSYEQYV. The CDR3 DNA sequence: TGTGCCAGCAGAACCGACAGGGGTAGCTCCTACGAGCAGTACGTC.

The chain joins TRBV5-4 to TRBJ2-1; no definite D call. Trimming took 4 bases from V and 2 from J, leaving 13 bases between them. There are 15 residues in the CDR3. Per germline, CDR1 SGHNT and CDR2 YYREEE (reference sequence). CDR3 in amino acids: CASSLPSTPYNEQFF. CDR3 coding DNA: TGTGCCAGCAGCCTCCCCTCGACACCCTACAATGAGCAGTTCTTC.

The chain combines TRBV27 with TRBJ2-4, with 7 bases aligning to TRBD2. The CDR3 totals 12 residues. V lost 5 bases to trimming and J lost 14 bases; unmatched junction nucleotides: 9. Per germline, CDR1 MNHEY and CDR2 SMNVEV (reference sequence). The CDR3 is CASSANGGMEYF. The CDR3 DNA follows: TGTGCCAGCAGTGCTAACGGGGGGATGGAGTACTTC.

This clone was counted once. The rearrangement uses TRBV24-1 and TRBJ1-2; TRBD1 matches at 12 bases. V lost 1 base and J lost 8; bases outside the gene matches: 7. The CDR3 length is 16 residues. Germline V gene lookup returns CDR1 KGHDR and CDR2 SFDVKD. The CDR3 nucleotides read TGTGCCACCAGTGATTTCGGGACAGGGGGCGCAGAAGGCTACACCTTC. This sequence encodes CATSDFGTGGAEGYTF.

This chain connects TRBV28 to TRBJ1-2; 9 bases map to TRBD1. CDR1 is MDHEN, CDR2 SYDVKM, per germline. The CDR3 runs to 14 residues. Trimming removed 5 bases from V and 4 bases from J; junction bases left unmatched: 5. The CDR3 DNA reads TGTGCCAGCAGTCCTGGGACAGGGTTCTATGGCTACACCTTC. Protein: CASSPGTGFYGYTF.

The rearrangement joins TRBV19 to TRBJ1-5; 8 nucleotides agree with TRBD1. The J segment lost 11 bases and the V segment lost 5 bases, leaving 14 bases of the junction unmatched. This CDR3 region has 15 residues. The germline V gene has CDR1 LNHDA and CDR2 SQIVND (reference sequence). CDR3 sequence: CASSREDRVLGAQHF. Written as DNA, the CDR3 is TGTGCCAGTAGTCGCGAGGACAGGGTTTTAGGGGCCCAGCATTTT.

This clone was detected only once. V and J are TRBV4-2 and TRBJ1-4; no reliable D call. Germline CDR1 reads LGHNA; CDR2 reads YNFKEQ. The CDR3 runs 14 residues. Trimming removed 4 bases from V and 0 bases from J, with 6 bases in between. CDR3 DNA sequence: TGTGCCAGCAGCCTTCACGCAACTAATGAAAAACTGTTTTTT. Its protein is CASSLHATNEKLFF.

The rearrangement links TRBV28 to TRBJ1-1, with D tentatively TRBD1 (5 bases). Germline assignment: CDR1 MDHEN and CDR2 SYDVKM. Trimming removed 5 bases at V and 0 bases at J, with 13 bases between. The CDR3 covers 15 residues. CDR3 DNA sequence: TGTGCCAGCAGTAAGGAGGGGACGGTGAACACTGAAGCTTTCTTT. Its translation is CASSKEGTVNTEAFF.

This chain connects TRBV7-2 to TRBJ2-7, with D hard to call. The germline gives CDR1 SGHTA, CDR2 FQGNSA. CDR3 size: 17 residues. V was trimmed by 0 bases and J by 2 bases, leaving 17 bases between them. This chain's CDR3 is CASSLATGARVAYEQYF. CDR3 in DNA: TGTGCCAGCAGCTTAGCGACGGGCGCTCGGGTGGCCTACGAGCAGTACTTC.

The V call is TRBV29-1, the J call TRBJ2-1; no reliable D call. This CDR3 contains 12 residues. The V and J ends lost 1 base and 8 bases respectively, with 9 bases between them. Germline-derived CDR1 and CDR2 are SQVTM and ANQGSEA. The CDR3 DNA reads TGCAGCGTTGAAGTCAGTATAGATGAGCAGTTCTTC. It encodes CSVEVSIDEQFF.